Each of the 32 T cell receptor beta chains below was sequenced from the same sample in a study of blood T cell repertoires in COVID-19. The assay was immunoSEQ multiplex PCR, and TCRdb's table has in-frame clones only and misses some. Of under 300,000 clones in the sample, around 86% were seen once. Sequencing was carried out using peripheral blood. The receptor set was obtained from a man younger than 40 who had recovered from COVID-19.

This chain's CDR3 is CASSENSGTSGGYF. The DNA of the CDR3 is TGTGCCAGCAGTGAAAACTCGGGGACTAGCGGGGGGTATTTT. The chain links TRBV2 to TRBJ2-3; 14 bases line up with TRBD2. The CDR3 contains 14 residues. The germline gives CDR1 SNHLY, CDR2 FYNNEI. Trimming at V came to 2 bases and at J to 14 bases, leaving 6 bases not matched to a gene.

The sample holds a few counts of this clone. This chain connects TRBV13 to TRBJ2-7, with D perhaps TRBD1 (8 bases). Germline V gene lookup returns CDR1 PRHDT and CDR2 FYEKMQ (reference sequence). CDR3 length: 15 amino acids. V was trimmed by 0 bases and J by 6 bases, leaving 15 bases between them. The CDR3 loop is CASSLGPGGGSEQYF. The CDR3 DNA reads as TGTGCCAGCAGCTTAGGACCAGGGGGCGGGAGCGAGCAGTACTTC.

This clone was seen once. This chain connects TRBV6-5 to TRBJ2-7; possible D gene TRBD1, 6 bases. This CDR3 region has 12 residues. Germline V gives CDR1 MNHEY, CDR2 SVGAGI. The V end was cut by 7 bases, the J end by 4 bases, with 11 bases between. DNA of the CDR3: TGTGCCAGCACTGGACAGAATTACGAGCAGTACGTC. Amino acid sequence: CASTGQNYEQYV.

This chain connects TRBV10-2 to TRBJ2-1; D is ambiguous. The V gene lost 5 bases and the J gene lost 3 bases, with 5 bases spanning the gap. This CDR3 spans 12 amino acids. CDR1 WSHSY and CDR2 SAAADI come from the germline V gene. The CDR3 here is CASSFYYNEQFF. CDR3 nucleotides: TGCGCCAGCAGTTTCTACTACAATGAGCAGTTCTTC.

The V call is TRBV5-4, the J call TRBJ1-2; 9 bases match TRBD1. Germline V gene data show CDR1 as SGHNT and CDR2 as YYREEE (reference sequence). The CDR3 is 13 residues long. The J segment lost 3 bases and the V segment lost 4 bases, leaving 1 base of the junction unmatched. Here the CDR3 DNA reads TGTGCCAGCAGCCGGGACAGGGACTATGGCTACACCTTC. It translates to CASSRDRDYGYTF.

The chain carries TRBV5-5 and TRBJ1-1, with 7 bases aligning to TRBD1. The CDR3 is 14 residues long. Germline CDR1 is SGHKS and CDR2 is YYEKEE (reference sequence). Trimming took 6 bases from V and 5 from J; bases not matched to a gene: 10. The CDR3 spells CASIRPGGYTEAFF. The CDR3 DNA sequence: TGTGCCAGCATCAGGCCAGGGGGGTATACTGAAGCTTTCTTT. The full variable domain, its missing parts supplied by reference TRBV5-5 and TRBJ1-1, is DAGVTQSPTHLIKTRGQQVTLRCSPISGHKSVSWYQQVLGQGPQFIFQYYEKEERGRGNFPDRFSARQFPNYSSELNVNALLLGDSALYLCASIRPGGYTEAFFGQGTRLTVV.

The chain combines TRBV7-9 with TRBJ1-5, with a weak D call TRBD1 (5 bases). Trimming shortened V by 1 base and J by 8 bases, and 12 bases separated the two germline ends. Germline assignment: CDR1 SEHNR and CDR2 FQNEAQ (reference sequence). The CDR3 is made up of 14 amino acids. Written as DNA, the CDR3 is TGTGCCAGCAGCTTAGTTGGAGGGGAAGAGCCCCAGCATTTT. It encodes CASSLVGGEEPQHF.

This clone was observed at least ten times. This rearrangement joins TRBV10-2 to TRBJ1-1, with TRBD1 matching over 8 bases. Looked up from germline, CDR1 is WSHSY and CDR2 is SAAADI. This CDR3 contains 13 residues. V gave up 8 bases and J gave up 7 bases; unmatched junction bases: 9. The CDR3 DNA follows: TGCGCCAGCGGGGACAGGAGAAAGGTTGAAGCTTTCTTT. This codes for CASGDRRKVEAFF.

The rearrangement links TRBV3-1 (or the pseudogene TRBV3-2) to TRBJ2-5, with D possibly matching TRBD2 (5 bases). Germline loops: CDR1 LGHDT, CDR2 YNNKEL (reference sequence). The CDR3 runs to 14 residues. V lost 4 bases and J 5 bases, leaving 14 bases between the germline ends. CDR3 sequence (DNA): TGTGCCAGCAGCCCAGACACCGGGGAGGAGACCCAGTACTTC. Translation gives CASSPDTGEETQYF.

The chain combines TRBV10-3 with TRBJ2-5, with 11 bases identical to TRBD1. V shed 5 bases and J 5 bases; nucleotides not matched to a gene: 7. There are 15 residues in the CDR3. Germline assignment: CDR1 ENHRY and CDR2 SYGVKD. The DNA of the CDR3 is TGTGCCATCAGTCGGACAGGGGGCAATCGGGAGACCCAGTACTTC. It codes for CAISRTGGNRETQYF.

CDR3 sequence reads: CASSSSVSSYNEQFF. CDR3 DNA sequence: TGTGCCAGCAGTTCTAGCGTGAGCTCCTACAATGAGCAGTTCTTC. This chain joins TRBV2 and TRBJ2-1, with D possibly being TRBD2 (6 bases). Trimming left V 5 bases short and J 0 bases short, with 11 bases between. The germline V gene encodes CDR1 SNHLY and CDR2 FYNNEI. The CDR3 covers 15 residues.

The rearrangement links TRBV7-9 to TRBJ2-7; unclear D gene. The V end was cut by 5 bases, the J end by 4 bases, with 15 bases between. Germline V gene data show CDR1 as SEHNR and CDR2 as FQNEAQ (reference sequence). CDR3 size: 14 residues. CDR3 bases: TGTGCCAGCAGCCCCTCGGGTCAGACGTACGAGCAGTACTTC. Translated, it gives CASSPSGQTYEQYF.

V and J are TRBV11-2 and TRBJ1-2; 7 positions match TRBD1. CDR1 and CDR2 (germline): SGHAT, FQNNGV. The CDR3 consists of 13 residues. The V gene end was trimmed by 2 bases and the J gene end by 4 bases; junction bases not matched to a gene: 1. CDR3 DNA sequence: TGTGCCAGCAGCTTAAGGGGGCTCTATGGCTACACCTTC. It is translated as CASSLRGLYGYTF.

The rearrangement uses TRBV2 and TRBJ2-7; D might be TRBD1 (5 bases). With 4 bases removed from V and 2 bases from J, the gap between germline ends came to 15 bases. CDR3 length: 15 residues. The germline V gene encodes CDR1 SNHLY and CDR2 FYNNEI. The chain's CDR3 is CASSAGQGSPYEQYF. CDR3 DNA: TGTGCCAGCAGTGCAGGTCAGGGTTCCCCCTACGAGCAGTACTTC.

The rearrangement uses TRBV6-5 and TRBJ1-2, with 9 bases that match TRBD1. The junction had 4 bases not matched to a gene; V was cut back by 6 bases and J by 5 bases. The CDR3 spans 13 residues. CDR1 is MNHEY, CDR2 SVGAGI, per germline. CDR3 bases: TGTGCCAGCAGCACCGGGACAGGGTATGGCTACACCTTC. Protein sequence: CASSTGTGYGYTF.

As concerns this clone: Other DNA sequences within the sample encode an identical CDR3. This chain uses TRBV18 with TRBJ1-2; D gene unclear. CDR3 length: 11 amino acids. Germline V gene data show CDR1 as KGHSH and CDR2 as LQKENI. V was clipped by 2 bases and J by 8 bases, with 6 bases between them. The CDR3 DNA follows: TGTGCCAGCTCACCAGGGGAGGGCTACACCTTC. Protein sequence: CASSPGEGYTF.

The chain has TRBV20-1 and TRBJ2-7; D gene uncertain. V lost 7 bases and J 3 bases, leaving 10 bases between the germline ends. This CDR3 has 11 amino acids. Germline assignment: CDR1 DFQATT and CDR2 SNEGSKA (reference sequence). As DNA, the CDR3 is TGCAGTGTTACAGCCGGCTACGAGCAGTACTTC. It translates to CSVTAGYEQYF.

CDR3 DNA: TGTGCCATCAACAGGGACTCCCGGGACAGCTATGGCTACACCTTC. Translated: CAINRDSRDSYGYTF. The chain recombines TRBV10-3 with TRBJ1-2; 7 nucleotides agree with TRBD1. V shed 7 bases, J shed 4 bases, and the junction held 12 bases outside the gene matches. The CDR3 consists of 15 residues. CDR1 is ENHRY, CDR2 SYGVKD, per germline.

The chain combines TRBV7-9 with TRBJ2-1; possible D gene TRBD1, 5 bases. The ends were cut back, 4 bases at V and 5 bases at J, with 15 bases in the middle. There are 15 residues in the CDR3. The germline CDR1 and CDR2 sequences are SEHNR and FQNEAQ (reference sequence). CDR3 amino acids: CASSYWVGQHNEQFF. The CDR3 region has the DNA TGTGCCAGCAGCTACTGGGTAGGACAACACAATGAGCAGTTCTTC.

The chain uses TRBV29-1 and TRBJ2-1, with 7 bases identical to TRBD1. Germline assignment: CDR1 SQVTM and CDR2 ANQGSEA. The length of the CDR3 is 12 residues. J was trimmed by 4 bases and V by 7 bases; bases with no gene match: 4. The CDR3 sequence: CSGTGQYNEQFF. The CDR3, as DNA: TGCAGCGGTACGGGACAGTACAATGAGCAGTTCTTC.

A single count supports this clone. The rearrangement uses TRBV27 and TRBJ2-7; TRBD2 is a possible D gene (5 bases). Trimming took 6 bases from V and 4 from J, leaving 13 bases between them. The CDR3 loop spans 13 amino acids. Germline loops: CDR1 MNHEY, CDR2 SMNVEV (reference sequence). The CDR3 is CASRPRGGYEQYF. CDR3 nucleotide sequence: TGTGCCAGCAGGCCGAGAGGAGGTTACGAGCAGTACTTC.

This chain uses TRBV28 with TRBJ2-2; a possible D gene is TRBD2 (5 bases). The CDR3 has 15 amino acids. V lost 3 bases and J lost 7, with 15 bases in between. Germline assignment: CDR1 MDHEN and CDR2 SYDVKM. The CDR3 loop reads CASSFIGERGGELFF. The CDR3 nucleotides read TGTGCCAGCAGTTTCATCGGGGAACGTGGCGGGGAGCTGTTTTTT.

V gene TRBV5-1 combines with J gene TRBJ1-1; D uncertain. V lost 0 bases and J 1 base, leaving 7 bases between the germline ends. The germline V gene has CDR1 SGHRS and CDR2 YFSETQ. The CDR3 is 14 amino acids. CDR3 nucleotides: TGCGCCAGCAGCTTGGCCCCGGGGAACACTGAAGCTTTCTTT. As protein: CASSLAPGNTEAFF.

The gene calls are TRBV4-2 and TRBJ2-1; 8 bases are a match to TRBD2. CDR3 size: 15 residues. Germline-derived CDR1 and CDR2 are LGHNA and YNFKEQ. The V gene end was trimmed by 0 bases and the J gene end by 7 bases; junction bases not matched to a gene: 5. CDR3 in DNA: TGTGCCAGCAGCCAAGACGGGGGGGCCGTAAATGAGCAGTTCTTC. Encoded protein: CASSQDGGAVNEQFF.

This clone was counted ten times or more. The chain uses TRBV18 and TRBJ1-1; TRBD1 agrees at 12 bases. The V gene's germline CDR1 is KGHSH and CDR2 LQKENI. With V trimmed by 3 bases and J by 0 bases, 5 bases remained unmatched. The CDR3 has 17 amino acids. CDR3: CASSPPGTGGLNTEAFF. The CDR3 DNA reads as TGTGCCAGCTCACCGCCCGGGACAGGGGGCCTGAACACTGAAGCTTTCTTT.

The V gene is TRBV19, the J gene TRBJ1-3; 8 positions match TRBD1. The CDR3 covers 15 residues. CDR1 is LNHDA and CDR2 is SQIVND in the germline V gene (reference sequence). The J segment lost 2 bases and the V segment lost 5 bases, leaving 5 bases of the junction unmatched. The CDR3 DNA sequence: TGTGCCAGTAGTTCCCTGACAGGGGCTGGAAACACCATATATTTT. This translates into CASSSLTGAGNTIYF. The full variable domain, its missing parts supplied by reference TRBV19 and TRBJ1-3, is DGGITQSPKYLFRKEGQNVTLSCEQNLNHDAMYWYRQDPGQGLRLIYYSQIVNDFQKGDIAEGYSVSREKKESFPLTVTSAQKNPTAFYLCASSSLTGAGNTIYFGEGSWLTVV.

The chain couples TRBV7-2 to TRBJ1-4; 9 nucleotides line up with TRBD1. This CDR3 region has 15 residues. The germline V gene has CDR1 SGHTA and CDR2 FQGNSA. With 5 bases clipped from V and 3 bases from J, the junction kept 4 bases outside the gene matches. The CDR3 DNA follows: TGTGCCAGCAGCCAAAGGACAGGGGCTAATGAAAAACTGTTTTTT. Its translation: CASSQRTGANEKLFF.

This chain uses TRBV29-1 with TRBJ2-5; weak D call: TRBD1 (5 bases). CDR1 is SQVTM, CDR2 ANQGSEA, per germline. Trimming left V 4 bases short and J 6 bases short, with 12 bases between. CDR3 size: 12 residues. CDR3 residues: CSVGVTDQTQYF. The CDR3 nucleotides read TGCAGCGTTGGAGTGACAGATCAGACCCAGTACTTC.

The rearrangement links TRBV5-1 to TRBJ1-2; the match to TRBD1 covers 8 bases. The CDR3 has 17 amino acids. CDR1 is SGHRS and CDR2 is YFSETQ in the germline V gene. With 0 bases clipped from V and 4 bases from J, the junction kept 11 bases outside the gene matches. CDR3 sequence: CASSLASGGVSPYGYTF. The CDR3 nucleotides are TGCGCCAGCAGCTTGGCCTCAGGGGGCGTCTCTCCCTATGGCTACACCTTC.

CDR3 DNA: TGCGCCAGCGGCACCGGGACAGGGGAAGGCTACACCTTC. Translation: CASGTGTGEGYTF. The chain employs TRBV10-2 and TRBJ1-2; TRBD1 aligns across 10 bases. Losses at the gene ends were 8 bases for V and 8 bases for J; bases not matched to a gene: 8. This CDR3 region has 13 residues. Germline CDR1 is WSHSY and CDR2 is SAAADI.

The chain is built from TRBV6-5 and TRBJ1-1; TRBD1 aligns across 7 bases. The CDR3 has 15 residues. V lost 4 bases to trimming and J lost 5 bases; unmatched junction nucleotides: 10. Germline CDR1 MNHEY, CDR2 SVGAGI. CDR3 sequence: CASSFEGGAWTEAFF. For the CDR3, the DNA is TGTGCCAGCAGTTTCGAAGGGGGCGCTTGGACTGAAGCTTTCTTT.

V usage is TRBV5-5 and J usage is TRBJ1-2; a weak D match, TRBD1 (5 bases). Trimming stripped 1 base from V and 0 bases from J, with 7 bases between. Germline loops: CDR1 SGHKS, CDR2 YYEKEE (reference sequence). The CDR3 is 14 amino acids. CDR3: CASSLRQTNYGYTF. The CDR3 DNA reads TGTGCCAGCAGCTTGCGACAGACTAACTATGGCTACACCTTC.